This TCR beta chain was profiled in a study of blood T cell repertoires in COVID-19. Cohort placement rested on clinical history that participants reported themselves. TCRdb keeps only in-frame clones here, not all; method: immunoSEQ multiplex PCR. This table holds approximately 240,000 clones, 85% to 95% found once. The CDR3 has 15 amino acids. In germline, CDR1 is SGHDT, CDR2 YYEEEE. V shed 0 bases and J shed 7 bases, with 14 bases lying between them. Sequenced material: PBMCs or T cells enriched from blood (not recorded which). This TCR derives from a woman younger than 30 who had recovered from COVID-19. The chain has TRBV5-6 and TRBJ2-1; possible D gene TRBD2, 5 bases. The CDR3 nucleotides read TGTGCCAGCAGCTTGGCCCTAGCTTCATCGAATGAGCAGTTCTTC. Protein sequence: CASSLALASSNEQFF.